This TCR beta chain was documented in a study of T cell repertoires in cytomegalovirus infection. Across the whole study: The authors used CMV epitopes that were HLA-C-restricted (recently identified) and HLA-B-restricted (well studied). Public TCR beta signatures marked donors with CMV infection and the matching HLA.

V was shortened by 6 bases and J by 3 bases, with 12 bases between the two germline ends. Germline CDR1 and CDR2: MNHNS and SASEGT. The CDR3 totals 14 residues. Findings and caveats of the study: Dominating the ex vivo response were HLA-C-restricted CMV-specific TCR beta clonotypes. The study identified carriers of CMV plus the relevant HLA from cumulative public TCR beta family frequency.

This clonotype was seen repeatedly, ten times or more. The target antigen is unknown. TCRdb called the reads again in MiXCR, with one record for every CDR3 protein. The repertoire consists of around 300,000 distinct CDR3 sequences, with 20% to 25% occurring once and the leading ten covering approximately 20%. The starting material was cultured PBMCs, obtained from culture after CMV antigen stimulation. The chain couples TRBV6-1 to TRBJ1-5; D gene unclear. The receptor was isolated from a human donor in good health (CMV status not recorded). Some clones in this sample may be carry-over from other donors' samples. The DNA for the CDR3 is TGTGCCAGCAGCAGAGGAGGTGACAATCAGCCCCAGCATTTT. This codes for CASSRGGDNQPQHF.